The TCR beta chain under discussion was sequenced for a study of blood T cell repertoires in COVID-19. In the study overall: Specimens from acute and convalescent COVID-19 originated in the United States, Italy and Spain. T cells, B-cell-depleted T cells, or PBMCs supplied cDNA or gDNA.

Original analysis: Amplifying reference gene primers gave estimates of nucleated cell counts. This table comes from immunoSEQ multiplex PCR, and its TCRdb copy is limited to in-frame clones, with some not included. V and J calls and clone size are those listed in that table; D and trimming were worked out from the DNA. The repertoire holds roughly 140,000 clones, with under 90% as singletons. CDR3 length: 15 residues. From germline, CDR1 is SGHAT and CDR2 FQDESV (reference sequence). J lost 0 bases, V lost 5 bases, and 5 bases had no gene match. This TCR was sampled from a human donor in a cohort sampled during active COVID-19. The sequenced sample consisted of peripheral blood. The chain is built from TRBV11-1 and TRBJ2-5; TRBD1 agrees at 8 bases. CDR3 coding DNA: TGTGCCAGCAGCCCTGGGACAGGAGACCAAGAGACCCAGTACTTC. It is translated as CASSPGTGDQETQYF.